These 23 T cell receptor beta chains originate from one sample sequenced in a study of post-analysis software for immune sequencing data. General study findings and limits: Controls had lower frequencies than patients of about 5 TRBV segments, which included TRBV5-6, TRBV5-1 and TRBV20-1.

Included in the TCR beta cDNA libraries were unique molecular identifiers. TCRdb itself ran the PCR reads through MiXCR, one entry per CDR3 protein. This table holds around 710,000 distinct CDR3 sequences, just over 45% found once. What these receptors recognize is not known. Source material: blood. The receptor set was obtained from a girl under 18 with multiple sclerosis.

The CDR3 is CSAPSASGSYNEQFF. The CDR3 nucleotides read TGCAGTGCCCCATCGGCTAGCGGCTCCTACAATGAGCAGTTCTTC. The gene calls are TRBV20-1 and TRBJ2-1; 7 bases line up with TRBD2. The CDR3 sequence is 15 residues long. Germline loops: CDR1 DFQATT, CDR2 SNEGSKA (reference sequence). Trimming at V came to 6 bases and at J to 0 bases, leaving 8 bases not matched to a gene.

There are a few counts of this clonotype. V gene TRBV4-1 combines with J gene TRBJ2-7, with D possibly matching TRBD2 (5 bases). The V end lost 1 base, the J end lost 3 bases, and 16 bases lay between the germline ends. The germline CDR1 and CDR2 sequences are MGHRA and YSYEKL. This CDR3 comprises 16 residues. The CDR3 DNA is TGCGCCAGCAGCCAAGTAGAGCGGCCGTGGAACTACGAGCAGTACTTC. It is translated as CASSQVERPWNYEQYF.

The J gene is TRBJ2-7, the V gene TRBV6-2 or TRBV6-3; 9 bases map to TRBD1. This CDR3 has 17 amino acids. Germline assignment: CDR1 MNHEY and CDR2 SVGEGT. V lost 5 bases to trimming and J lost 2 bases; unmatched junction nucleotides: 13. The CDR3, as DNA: TGTGCCAGCAGTAACCCCGGGGGACAGGGAGTAACCTACGAGCAGTACTTC. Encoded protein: CASSNPGGQGVTYEQYF.

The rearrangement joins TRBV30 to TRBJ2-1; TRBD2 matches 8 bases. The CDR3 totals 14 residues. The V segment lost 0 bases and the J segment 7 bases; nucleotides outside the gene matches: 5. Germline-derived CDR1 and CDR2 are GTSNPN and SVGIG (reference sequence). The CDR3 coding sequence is TGTGCCTGGAGTGTGTTAGCGGGGATTAATGAGCAGTTCTTC. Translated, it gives CAWSVLAGINEQFF.

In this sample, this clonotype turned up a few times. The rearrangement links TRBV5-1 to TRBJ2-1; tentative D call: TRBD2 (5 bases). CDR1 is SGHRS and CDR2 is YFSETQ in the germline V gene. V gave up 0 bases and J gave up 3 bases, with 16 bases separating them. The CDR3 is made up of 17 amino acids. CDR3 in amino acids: CASSLGARGSGYNEQFF. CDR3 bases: TGCGCCAGCAGCTTGGGGGCGAGAGGGAGCGGCTACAATGAGCAGTTCTTC. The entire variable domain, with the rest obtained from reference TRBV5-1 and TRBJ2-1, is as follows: KAGVTQTPRYLIKTRGQQVTLSCSPISGHRSVSWYQQTPGQGLQFLFEYFSETQRNKGNFPGRFSGRQFSNSRSEMNVSTLELGDSALYLCASSLGARGSGYNEQFFGPGTRLTVL.

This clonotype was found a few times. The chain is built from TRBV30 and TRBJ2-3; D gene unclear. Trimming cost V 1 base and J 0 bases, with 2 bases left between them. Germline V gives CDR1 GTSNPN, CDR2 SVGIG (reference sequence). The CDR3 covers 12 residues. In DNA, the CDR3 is TGTGCCTGGAGTGCCAGCACAGATACGCAGTATTTT. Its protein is CAWSASTDTQYF. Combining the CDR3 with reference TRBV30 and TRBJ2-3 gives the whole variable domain SQTIHQWPATLVQPVGSPLSLECTVEGTSNPNLYWYRQAAGRGLQLLFYSVGIGQISSEVPQNLSASRPQDRQFILSSKKLLLSDSGFYLCAWSASTDTQYFGPGTRLTVL.

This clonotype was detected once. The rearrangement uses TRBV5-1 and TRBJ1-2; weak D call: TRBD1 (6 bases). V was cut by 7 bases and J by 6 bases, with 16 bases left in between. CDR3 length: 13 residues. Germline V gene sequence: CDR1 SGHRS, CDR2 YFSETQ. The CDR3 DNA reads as TGCGCCAGCTCACAGGGTATGAGGGATGGCTACACCTTC. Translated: CASSQGMRDGYTF. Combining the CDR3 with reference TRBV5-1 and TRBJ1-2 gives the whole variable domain KAGVTQTPRYLIKTRGQQVTLSCSPISGHRSVSWYQQTPGQGLQFLFEYFSETQRNKGNFPGRFSGRQFSNSRSEMNVSTLELGDSALYLCASSQGMRDGYTFGSGTRLTVV.

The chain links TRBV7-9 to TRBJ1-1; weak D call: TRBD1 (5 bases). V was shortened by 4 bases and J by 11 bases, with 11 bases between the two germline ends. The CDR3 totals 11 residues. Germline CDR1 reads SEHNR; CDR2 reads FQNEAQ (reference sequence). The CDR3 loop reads CASSSAGLAFF. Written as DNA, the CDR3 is TGTGCCAGCAGCTCAGCAGGGCTGGCTTTCTTT.

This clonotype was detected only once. In DNA form, the CDR3 reads TGCAGTGCTACTAGCGGGCTGAGCTCCTACAATGAGCAGTACTTC. It codes for CSATSGLSSYNEQYF. The gene calls are TRBV20-1 and TRBJ2-1; 8 bases are a match to TRBD2. Matching the DNA end better, TRBJ2-7 makes the J call doubtful. CDR1 and CDR2 from the germline V gene are DFQATT and SNEGSKA (reference sequence). This CDR3 contains 15 residues.

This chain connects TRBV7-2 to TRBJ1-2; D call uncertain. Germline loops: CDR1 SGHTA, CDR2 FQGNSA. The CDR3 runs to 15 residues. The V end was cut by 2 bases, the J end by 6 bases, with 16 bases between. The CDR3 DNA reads TGTGCCAGCAGCTTACCGACTGCTCGGAGAGATGGCTACACCTTC. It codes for CASSLPTARRDGYTF.

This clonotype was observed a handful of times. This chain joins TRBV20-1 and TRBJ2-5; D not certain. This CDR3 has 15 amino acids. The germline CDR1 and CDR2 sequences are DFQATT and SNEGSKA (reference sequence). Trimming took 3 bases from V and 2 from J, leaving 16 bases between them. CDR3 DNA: TGCAGTGCTAGTTCGGCTGCCCGGACGCAAGAGACCCAGTACTTC. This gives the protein CSASSAARTQETQYF.

For the CDR3, the DNA is TGCAGTGCTAGAGGTGGACTAGCGGGAGTGATGGATGAGCAGTTCTTC. Its translation is CSARGGLAGVMDEQFF. The rearrangement uses TRBV20-1 and TRBJ2-1, with 13 bases matching TRBD2. The CDR3 extends over 16 amino acids. Germline loops: CDR1 DFQATT, CDR2 SNEGSKA (reference sequence). The trim removed 1 base at V and 8 bases at J, leaving 8 bases unmatched.

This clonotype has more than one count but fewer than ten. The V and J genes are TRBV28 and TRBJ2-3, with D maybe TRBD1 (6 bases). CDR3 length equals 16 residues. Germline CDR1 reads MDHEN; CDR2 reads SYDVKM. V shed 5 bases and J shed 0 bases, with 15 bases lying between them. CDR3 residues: CASSGLRQGSTDTQYF. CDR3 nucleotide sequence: TGTGCCAGCAGTGGTCTCAGGCAGGGGAGCACAGATACGCAGTATTTT.

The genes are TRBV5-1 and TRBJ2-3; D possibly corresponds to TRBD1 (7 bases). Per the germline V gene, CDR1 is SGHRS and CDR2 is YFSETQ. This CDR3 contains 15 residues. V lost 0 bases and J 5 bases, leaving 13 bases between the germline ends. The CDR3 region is CASSLDGQGGDTQYF. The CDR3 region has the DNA TGCGCCAGCAGCTTGGATGGGCAGGGGGGAGATACGCAGTATTTT.

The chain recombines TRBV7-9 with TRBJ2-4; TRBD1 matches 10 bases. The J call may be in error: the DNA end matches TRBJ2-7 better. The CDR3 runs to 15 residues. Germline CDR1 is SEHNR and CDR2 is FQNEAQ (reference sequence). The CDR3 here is CASRWDRGTFDEQYF. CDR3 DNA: TGTGCCAGCAGGTGGGACAGGGGCACTTTCGACGAGCAGTACTTC.

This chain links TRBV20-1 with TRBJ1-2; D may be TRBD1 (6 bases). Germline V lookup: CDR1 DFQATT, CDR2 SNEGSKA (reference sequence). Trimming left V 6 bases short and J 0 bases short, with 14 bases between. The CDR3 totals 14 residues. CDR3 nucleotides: TGCAGTGCCGAGGACAGCCTCCCTAACTATGGCTACACCTTC. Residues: CSAEDSLPNYGYTF.

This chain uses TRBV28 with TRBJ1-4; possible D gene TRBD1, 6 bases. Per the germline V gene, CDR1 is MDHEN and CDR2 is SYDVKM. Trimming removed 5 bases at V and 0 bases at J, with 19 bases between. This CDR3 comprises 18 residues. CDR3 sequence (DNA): TGTGCCAGCAGTACTCCCGGGACACCTCTAGCAACTAATGAAAAACTGTTTTTT. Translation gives CASSTPGTPLATNEKLFF.

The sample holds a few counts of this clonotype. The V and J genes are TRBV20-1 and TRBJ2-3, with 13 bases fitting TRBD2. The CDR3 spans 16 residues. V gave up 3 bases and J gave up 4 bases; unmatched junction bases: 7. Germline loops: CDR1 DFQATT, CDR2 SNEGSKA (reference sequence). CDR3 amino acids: CSASPGLAGVADTQYF. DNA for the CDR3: TGCAGTGCTAGTCCCGGACTAGCGGGAGTGGCAGATACGCAGTATTTT.

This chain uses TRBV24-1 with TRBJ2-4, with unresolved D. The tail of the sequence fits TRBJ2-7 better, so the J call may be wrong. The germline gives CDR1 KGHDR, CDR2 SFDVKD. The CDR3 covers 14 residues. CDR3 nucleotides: TGTGCCACCAGTGATTCCGGGTGGGGCTACGAGCAGTACTTC. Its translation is CATSDSGWGYEQYF.

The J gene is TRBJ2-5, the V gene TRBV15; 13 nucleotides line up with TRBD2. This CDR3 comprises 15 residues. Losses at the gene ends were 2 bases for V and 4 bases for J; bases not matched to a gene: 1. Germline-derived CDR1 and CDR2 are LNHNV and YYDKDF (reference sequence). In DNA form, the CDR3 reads TGTGCCACCAGCAGACGGACTAGCGGGAGAGAGACCCAGTACTTC. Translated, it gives CATSRRTSGRETQYF.

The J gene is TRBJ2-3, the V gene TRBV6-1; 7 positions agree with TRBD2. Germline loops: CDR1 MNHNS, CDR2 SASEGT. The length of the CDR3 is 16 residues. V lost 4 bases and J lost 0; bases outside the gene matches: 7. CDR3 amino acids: CASSATSWYSTDTQYF. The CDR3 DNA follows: TGTGCCAGCAGTGCGACTAGCTGGTACAGCACAGATACGCAGTATTTT.

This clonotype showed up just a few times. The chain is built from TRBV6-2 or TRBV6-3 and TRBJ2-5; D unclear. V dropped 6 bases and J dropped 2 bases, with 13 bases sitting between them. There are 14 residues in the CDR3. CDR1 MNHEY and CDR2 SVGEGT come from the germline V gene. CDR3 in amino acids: CASSRLGIQETQYF. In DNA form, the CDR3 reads TGTGCCAGCAGCCGCCTAGGAATTCAAGAGACCCAGTACTTC.

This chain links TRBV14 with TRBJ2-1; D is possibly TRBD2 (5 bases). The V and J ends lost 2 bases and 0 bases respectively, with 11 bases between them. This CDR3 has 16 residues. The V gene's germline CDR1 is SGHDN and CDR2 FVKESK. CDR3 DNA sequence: TGTGCCAGCAGCCAACTAGCCTTCCGCTCCTACAATGAGCAGTTCTTC. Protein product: CASSQLAFRSYNEQFF.